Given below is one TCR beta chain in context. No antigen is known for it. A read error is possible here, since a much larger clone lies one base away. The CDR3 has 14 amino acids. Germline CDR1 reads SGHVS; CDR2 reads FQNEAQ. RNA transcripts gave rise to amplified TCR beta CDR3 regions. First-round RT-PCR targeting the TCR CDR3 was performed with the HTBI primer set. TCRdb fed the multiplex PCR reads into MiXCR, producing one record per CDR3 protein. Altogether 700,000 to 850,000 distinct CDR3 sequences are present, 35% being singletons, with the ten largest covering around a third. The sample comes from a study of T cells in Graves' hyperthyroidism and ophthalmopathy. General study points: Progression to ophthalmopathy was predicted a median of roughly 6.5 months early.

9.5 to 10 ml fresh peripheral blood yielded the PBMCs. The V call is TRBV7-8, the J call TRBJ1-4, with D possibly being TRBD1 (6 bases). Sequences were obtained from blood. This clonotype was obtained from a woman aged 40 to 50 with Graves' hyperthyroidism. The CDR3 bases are TGTGCCAGCAGATATCGGACAGAGAATGAAAAACTGCTTTTT. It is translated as CASRYRTENEKLLF.